Listed below are T cell receptor beta chains from one sample, sequenced in a study of cytomegalovirus exposure and HLA in healthy donors. Some clones are missing from TCRdb's copy, which holds only in-frame ones; the method was immunoSEQ multiplex PCR. The sample has 150,000 to 200,000 clones, approximately 80% seen once; the top ten hold about 2%. Sequencing was done on a sample of PBMCs. The receptors come from a woman under 30 in good health and CMV-seropositive. Both conserved end residues are part of each CDR3. The D gene is left open where the match is weak. Clone size is given for some rows only: seen once, a few or many times, or a class if the clone is expanded.

j_call: TRBJ1-4; clone_size: -; v_call: TRBV5-1; d_call: TRBD1; cdr3_aa: CASSASGTVREKLFF; cdr3_nt: TGCGCCAGCAGTGCCTCCGGGACAGTGCGCGAAAAACTGTTTTTT
j_call: TRBJ1-1; clone_size: -; v_call: TRBV13; d_call: -; cdr3_aa: CASSHDSPGTEAFF; cdr3_nt: TGTGCCAGCAGCCACGACAGCCCGGGTACTGAAGCTTTCTTT
j_call: TRBJ1-5; clone_size: -; v_call: TRBV28; d_call: -; cdr3_aa: CASSLDPPTDYSNQPQHF; cdr3_nt: TGTGCCAGCAGTTTAGACCCCCCGACAGATTATAGCAATCAGCCCCAGCATTTT
j_call: TRBJ2-5; clone_size: few; v_call: TRBV2; d_call: TRBD1; cdr3_aa: CASSEGDRMATQYF; cdr3_nt: TGTGCCAGCAGTGAAGGGGACAGAATGGCGACCCAGTACTTC
j_call: TRBJ2-3; clone_size: -; v_call: TRBV27; d_call: -; cdr3_aa: CASSYELDPDTQYF; cdr3_nt: TGTGCCAGCAGTTACGAACTAGATCCAGATACGCAGTATTTT
j_call: TRBJ2-2; clone_size: few; v_call: TRBV9; d_call: TRBD1; cdr3_aa: CASSSSLGQGNRGTGELFF; cdr3_nt: TGTGCCAGCAGCTCCAGCCTGGGACAGGGGAACCGGGGAACCGGGGAGCTGTTTTTT
j_call: TRBJ2-3; clone_size: -; v_call: TRBV10-1; d_call: TRBD2; cdr3_aa: CASSETRGAQDTQYF; cdr3_nt: TGCGCCAGCAGTGAGACGCGGGGGGCCCAAGATACGCAGTATTTT
j_call: TRBJ2-5; clone_size: -; v_call: TRBV30; d_call: TRBD1; cdr3_aa: CACSYLRQGAGTQYF; cdr3_nt: TGTGCCTGCTCCTACCTTAGACAGGGCGCGGGGACCCAGTACTTC
j_call: TRBJ1-2; clone_size: -; v_call: TRBV23-1; d_call: TRBD1; cdr3_aa: CASPPRFHSGGNGYTF; cdr3_nt: TGCGCCAGCCCCCCCCGCTTCCACTCAGGGGGGAATGGCTACACCTTC
j_call: TRBJ2-3; clone_size: few; v_call: TRBV4-2; d_call: TRBD2; cdr3_aa: CASSLSGETTDTQYF; cdr3_nt: TGTGCCAGCAGCCTTAGCGGGGAGACGACAGATACGCAGTATTTT
j_call: TRBJ2-7; clone_size: -; v_call: TRBV6-1; d_call: -; cdr3_aa: CASSEWGPEGNEQYF; cdr3_nt: TGTGCCAGCAGTGAATGGGGCCCTGAAGGCAACGAGCAGTACTTC
j_call: TRBJ1-6; clone_size: -; v_call: TRBV2; d_call: -; cdr3_aa: CASNIGGRKLNSPLHF; cdr3_nt: TGTGCCAGCAATATAGGAGGACGGAAACTTAATTCACCCCTCCACTTT
j_call: TRBJ1-1; clone_size: -; v_call: TRBV7-2; d_call: TRBD1; cdr3_aa: CASSFSGDSMNTEAFF; cdr3_nt: TGTGCCAGCAGCTTCTCCGGGGACAGTATGAACACTGAAGCTTTCTTT
j_call: TRBJ1-4; clone_size: -; v_call: TRBV9; d_call: -; cdr3_aa: CASSPGQNEKLFF; cdr3_nt: TGTGCCAGCAGCCCGGGACAAAATGAAAAACTGTTTTTT
j_call: TRBJ2-1; clone_size: -; v_call: TRBV6-5; d_call: -; cdr3_aa: CASSKTDNEQFF; cdr3_nt: TGTGCCAGCAGTAAGACAGACAATGAGCAGTTCTTC
j_call: TRBJ1-6; clone_size: -; v_call: TRBV2; d_call: TRBD1; cdr3_aa: CASKGDSETSPLHF; cdr3_nt: TGTGCCAGCAAAGGGGACAGCGAGACGTCACCCCTCCACTTT
j_call: TRBJ2-3; clone_size: -; v_call: TRBV9; d_call: TRBD2; cdr3_aa: CASSVGLAGGFRDTQYF; cdr3_nt: TGTGCCAGCAGCGTAGGGTTAGCGGGGGGGTTCAGAGATACGCAGTATTTT
j_call: TRBJ1-5; clone_size: -; v_call: TRBV28; d_call: -; cdr3_aa: CASGTGLSNQPQHF; cdr3_nt: TGTGCCAGCGGTACAGGGCTTAGCAATCAGCCCCAGCATTTT
j_call: TRBJ1-2; clone_size: -; v_call: TRBV30; d_call: -; cdr3_aa: CAWSVLRLSGYGYTF; cdr3_nt: TGTGCCTGGAGTGTACTTCGATTATCGGGATATGGCTACACCTTC
j_call: TRBJ1-2; clone_size: once; v_call: TRBV7-9; d_call: TRBD1; cdr3_aa: CSSSLGNPGQGNSKDGYTF; cdr3_nt: TGTTCCAGCAGCCTGGGCAACCCGGGACAGGGGAATAGTAAAGATGGCTACACCTTC
j_call: TRBJ2-2; clone_size: -; v_call: TRBV28; d_call: -; cdr3_aa: CASSLYSGKLFF; cdr3_nt: TGTGCCAGCAGTTTATATTCCGGGAAGCTGTTTTTT
j_call: TRBJ1-4; clone_size: -; v_call: TRBV4-1; d_call: -; cdr3_aa: CASSRFPSGNEKLFF; cdr3_nt: TGCGCCAGCAGCCGTTTCCCGTCGGGAAATGAAAAACTGTTTTTT
j_call: TRBJ2-5; clone_size: -; v_call: TRBV7-9; d_call: -; cdr3_aa: CASSAGTSKTQYF; cdr3_nt: TGTGCCAGCAGCGCCGGGACTTCGAAGACCCAGTACTTC
j_call: TRBJ2-1; clone_size: -; v_call: TRBV5-1; d_call: -; cdr3_aa: CASSSAGAETYNEQFF; cdr3_nt: TGCGCCAGCAGCTCCGCCGGCGCGGAGACCTACAATGAGCAGTTCTTC
j_call: TRBJ2-1; clone_size: -; v_call: TRBV5-4; d_call: TRBD1; cdr3_aa: CASSPPREGANNEQFF; cdr3_nt: TGTGCCAGCAGCCCACCACGCGAGGGGGCGAACAATGAGCAGTTCTTC
j_call: TRBJ2-6; clone_size: -; v_call: TRBV19; d_call: TRBD1; cdr3_aa: CASIDLQGASGANGLTF; cdr3_nt: TGTGCCAGTATCGACTTACAGGGGGCGTCTGGGGCCAACGGCCTGACTTTC
j_call: TRBJ2-7; clone_size: -; v_call: TRBV4-1; d_call: -; cdr3_aa: CASSQGGTPSYEQYF; cdr3_nt: TGCGCCAGCAGCCAAGGGGGGACTCCCTCCTACGAGCAGTACTTC
j_call: TRBJ1-3; clone_size: few; v_call: TRBV6-5; d_call: -; cdr3_aa: CASSYIGGYGNTIYF; cdr3_nt: TGTGCCAGCAGTTACATAGGGGGTTATGGAAACACCATATATTTT
j_call: TRBJ1-4; clone_size: -; v_call: TRBV11-2; d_call: -; cdr3_aa: CASSLGGSWGEKLFF; cdr3_nt: TGTGCCAGCAGCTTAGGCGGGAGTTGGGGTGAAAAACTGTTTTTT